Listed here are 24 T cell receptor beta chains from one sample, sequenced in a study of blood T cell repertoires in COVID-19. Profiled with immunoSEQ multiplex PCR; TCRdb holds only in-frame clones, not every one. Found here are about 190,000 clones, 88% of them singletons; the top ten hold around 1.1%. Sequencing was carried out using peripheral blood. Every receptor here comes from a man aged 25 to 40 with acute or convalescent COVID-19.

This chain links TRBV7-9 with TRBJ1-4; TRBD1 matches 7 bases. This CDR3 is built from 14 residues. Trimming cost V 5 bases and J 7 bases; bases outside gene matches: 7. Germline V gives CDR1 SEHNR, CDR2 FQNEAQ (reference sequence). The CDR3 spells CASSLIRDSEKLFF. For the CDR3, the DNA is TGTGCCAGCAGCCTAATCCGGGACAGTGAAAAACTGTTTTTT. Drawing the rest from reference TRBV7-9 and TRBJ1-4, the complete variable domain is DTGVSQNPRHKITKRGQNVTFRCDPISEHNRLYWYRQTLGQGPEFLTYFQNEAQLEKSRLLSDRFSAERPKGSFSTLEIQRTEQGDSAMYLCASSLIRDSEKLFFGSGTQLSVL.

The CDR3 coding sequence is TGTGCCAGCAGTCCCCGGAGCGGGGGACCCTACGAGCAGTACTTC. Amino acid sequence: CASSPRSGGPYEQYF. The rearrangement links TRBV27 to TRBJ2-7; 8 bases line up with TRBD2. Per germline, CDR1 MNHEY and CDR2 SMNVEV (reference sequence). J lost 2 bases, V lost 5 bases, and 8 bases had no gene match. This CDR3 spans 15 amino acids.

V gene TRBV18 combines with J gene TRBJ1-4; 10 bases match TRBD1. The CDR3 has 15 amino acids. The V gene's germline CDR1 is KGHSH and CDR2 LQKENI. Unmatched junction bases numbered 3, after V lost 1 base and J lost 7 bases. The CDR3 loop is CASSPRTGGGEKLFF. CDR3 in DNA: TGTGCCAGCTCACCACGGACAGGGGGAGGTGAAAAACTGTTTTTT.

The CDR3 coding sequence is TGTGCCAGCAGCCAGGGAGTGGGCCAGCCCCAGCATTTT. Encoded protein: CASSQGVGQPQHF. The chain has TRBV14 and TRBJ1-5; no definite D call. Per germline, CDR1 SGHDN and CDR2 FVKESK. Trimming pared 3 bases from V and 7 bases from J, leaving 10 bases between. CDR3 length equals 13 residues.

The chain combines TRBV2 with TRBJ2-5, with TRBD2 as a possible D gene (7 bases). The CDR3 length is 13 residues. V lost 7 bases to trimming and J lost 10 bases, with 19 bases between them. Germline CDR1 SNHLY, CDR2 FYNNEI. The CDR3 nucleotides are TGTGCCAGCAAGAGAGCGGGACAAGAAGGCCAGTACTTC. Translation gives CASKRAGQEGQYF.

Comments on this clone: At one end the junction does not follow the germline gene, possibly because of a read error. This CDR3 is CAWNTELF. The CDR3 nucleotides are TGTGCCTGGAATACAGAACTCTTC. The chain joins TRBV30 to TRBJ1-2; no clear D gene. The CDR3 length is 8 residues. Germline loops: CDR1 GTSNPN, CDR2 SVGIG (reference sequence).

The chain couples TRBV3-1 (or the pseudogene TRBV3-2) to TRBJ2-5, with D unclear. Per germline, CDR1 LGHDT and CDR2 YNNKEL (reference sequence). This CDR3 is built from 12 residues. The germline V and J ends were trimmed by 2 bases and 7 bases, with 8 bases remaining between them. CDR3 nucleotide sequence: TGTGCCAGCAGCCAAATTACCGGGACCCAGTACTTC. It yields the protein CASSQITGTQYF.

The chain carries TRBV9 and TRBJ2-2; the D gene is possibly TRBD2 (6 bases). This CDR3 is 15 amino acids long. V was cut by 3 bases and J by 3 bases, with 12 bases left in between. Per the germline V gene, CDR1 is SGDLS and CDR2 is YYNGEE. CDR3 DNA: TGTGCCAGCAGCGCTGTGGGGGAGGACACCGGGGAGCTGTTTTTT. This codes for CASSAVGEDTGELFF.

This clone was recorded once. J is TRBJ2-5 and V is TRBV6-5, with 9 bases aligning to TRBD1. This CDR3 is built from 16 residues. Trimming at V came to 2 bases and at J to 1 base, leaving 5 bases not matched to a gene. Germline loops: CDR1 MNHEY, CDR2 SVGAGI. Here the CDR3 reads CASSYRTGVGQETQYF. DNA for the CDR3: TGTGCCAGCAGTTACCGGACAGGGGTAGGCCAAGAGACCCAGTACTTC.

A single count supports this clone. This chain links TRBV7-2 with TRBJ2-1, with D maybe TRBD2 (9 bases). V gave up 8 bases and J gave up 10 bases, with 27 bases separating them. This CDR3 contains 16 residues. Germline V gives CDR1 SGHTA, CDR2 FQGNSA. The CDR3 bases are TGTGCCAGCTCAGGGGGCCGGTTAGCGGGAGCTGAGGAGCAGTTCTTC. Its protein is CASSGGRLAGAEEQFF.

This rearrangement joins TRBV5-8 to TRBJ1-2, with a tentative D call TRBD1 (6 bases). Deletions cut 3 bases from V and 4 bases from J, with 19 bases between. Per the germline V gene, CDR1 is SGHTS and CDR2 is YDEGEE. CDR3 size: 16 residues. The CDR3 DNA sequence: TGTGCCAGCAGCTGGAACCCTTTTCAGGGGTCCTATGGCTACACCTTC. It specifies CASSWNPFQGSYGYTF. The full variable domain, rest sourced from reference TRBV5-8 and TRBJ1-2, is EAGVTQSPTHLIKTRGQQATLRCSPISGHTSVYWYQQALGLGLQFLLWYDEGEERNRGNFPPRFSGRQFPNYSSELNVNALELEDSALYLCASSWNPFQGSYGYTFGSGTRLTVV.

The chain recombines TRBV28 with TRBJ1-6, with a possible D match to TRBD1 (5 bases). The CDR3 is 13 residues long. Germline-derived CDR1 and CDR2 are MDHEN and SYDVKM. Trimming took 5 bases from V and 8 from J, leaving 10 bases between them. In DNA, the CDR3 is TGTGCCAGCAGTGACAGCAATTATTCACCCCTCCACTTT. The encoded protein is CASSDSNYSPLHF. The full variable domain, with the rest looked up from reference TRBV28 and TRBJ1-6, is DVKVTQSSRYLVKRTGEKVFLECVQDMDHENMFWYRQDPGLGLRLIYFSYDVKMKEKGDIPEGYSVSREKKERFSLILESASTNQTSMYLCASSDSNYSPLHFGNGTRLTVT.

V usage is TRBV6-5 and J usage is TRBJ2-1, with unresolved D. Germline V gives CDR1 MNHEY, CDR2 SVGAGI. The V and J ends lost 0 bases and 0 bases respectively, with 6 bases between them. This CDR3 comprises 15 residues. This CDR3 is CASSYSSDSYNEQFF. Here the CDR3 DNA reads TGTGCCAGCAGTTACTCGTCAGACTCCTACAATGAGCAGTTCTTC.

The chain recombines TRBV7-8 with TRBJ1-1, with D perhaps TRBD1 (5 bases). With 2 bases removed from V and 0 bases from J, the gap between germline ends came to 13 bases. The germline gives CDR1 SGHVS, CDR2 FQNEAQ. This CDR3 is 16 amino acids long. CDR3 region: CASSLSNRIMNTEAFF. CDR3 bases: TGTGCCAGCAGCTTATCTAACAGGATAATGAACACTGAAGCTTTCTTT.

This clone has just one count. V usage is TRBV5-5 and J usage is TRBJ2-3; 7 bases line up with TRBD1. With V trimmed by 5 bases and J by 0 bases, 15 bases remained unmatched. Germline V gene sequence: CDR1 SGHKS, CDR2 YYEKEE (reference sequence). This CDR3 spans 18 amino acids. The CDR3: CASSTTGTGDRSTDTQYF. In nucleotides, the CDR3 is TGTGCCAGCAGTACCACCGGAACAGGGGATAGGAGCACAGATACGCAGTATTTT.

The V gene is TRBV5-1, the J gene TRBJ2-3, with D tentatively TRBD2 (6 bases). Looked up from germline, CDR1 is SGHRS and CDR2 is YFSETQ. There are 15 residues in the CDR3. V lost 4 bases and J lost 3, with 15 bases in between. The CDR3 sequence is CASSIRTGGTDTQYF. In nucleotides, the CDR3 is TGCGCCAGCAGCATCCGAACAGGAGGGACAGATACGCAGTATTTT.

The chain's CDR3 is CASSPQSGGGGKLFF. The CDR3 nucleotides read TGTGCCAGCAGCCCCCAATCAGGGGGCGGCGGAAAACTGTTTTTT. This chain joins TRBV7-8 and TRBJ1-4, with 8 bases identical to TRBD1. Germline CDR1 is SGHVS and CDR2 is FQNEAQ. The CDR3 contains 15 residues. With 5 bases clipped from V and 10 bases from J, the junction kept 12 bases outside the gene matches.

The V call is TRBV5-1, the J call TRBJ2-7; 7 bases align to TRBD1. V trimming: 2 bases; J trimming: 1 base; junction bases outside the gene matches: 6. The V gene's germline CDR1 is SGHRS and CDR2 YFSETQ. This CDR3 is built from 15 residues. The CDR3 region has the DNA TGCGCCAGCAGCTTTAATACAGGGGTGTCCTACGAGCAGTACTTC. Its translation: CASSFNTGVSYEQYF.

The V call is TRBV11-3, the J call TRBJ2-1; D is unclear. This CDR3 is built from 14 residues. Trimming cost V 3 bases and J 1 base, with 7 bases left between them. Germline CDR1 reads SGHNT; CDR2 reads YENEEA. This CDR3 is CASSLASSYNEQFF. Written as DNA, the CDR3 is TGTGCCAGCAGCTTGGCCTCTTCCTACAATGAGCAGTTCTTC.

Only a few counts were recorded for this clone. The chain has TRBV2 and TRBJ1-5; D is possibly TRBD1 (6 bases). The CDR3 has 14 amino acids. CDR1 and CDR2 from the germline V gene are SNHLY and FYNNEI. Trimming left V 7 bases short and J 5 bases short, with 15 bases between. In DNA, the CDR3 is TGTGCCAGCATGGGCGGCAGGGGAGATCAGCCCCAGCATTTT. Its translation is CASMGGRGDQPQHF.

The CDR3, as DNA: TGTGCCAGCAGTTCCCCCCACAGGTTCGCGTTCTCCTACGAGCAGTACTTC. Protein product: CASSSPHRFAFSYEQYF. This chain links TRBV28 with TRBJ2-7; D may be TRBD1 (5 bases). This CDR3 has 17 amino acids. CDR1 and CDR2 (germline): MDHEN, SYDVKM. Trimming pared 4 bases from V and 0 bases from J, leaving 19 bases between.

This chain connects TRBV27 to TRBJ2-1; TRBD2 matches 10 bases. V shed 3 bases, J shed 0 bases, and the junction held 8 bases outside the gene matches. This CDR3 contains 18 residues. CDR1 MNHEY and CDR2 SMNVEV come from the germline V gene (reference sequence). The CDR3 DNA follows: TGTGCCAGCAGTTTGTCCAGCGGGAGGGCAAGCTCCTACAATGAGCAGTTCTTC. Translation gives CASSLSSGRASSYNEQFF.

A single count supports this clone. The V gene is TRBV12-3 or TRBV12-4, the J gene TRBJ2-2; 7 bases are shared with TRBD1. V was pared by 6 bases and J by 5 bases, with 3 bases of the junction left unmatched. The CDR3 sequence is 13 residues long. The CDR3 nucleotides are TGTGCCAGCAGCCTACAGGGGACCGGGGAGCTGTTTTTT. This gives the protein CASSLQGTGELFF.

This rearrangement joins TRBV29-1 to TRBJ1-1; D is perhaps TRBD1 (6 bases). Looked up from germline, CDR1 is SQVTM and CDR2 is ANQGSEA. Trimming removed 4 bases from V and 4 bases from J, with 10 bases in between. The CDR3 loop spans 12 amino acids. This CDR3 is CSVGRGGTEAFF. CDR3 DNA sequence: TGCAGCGTTGGCAGGGGTGGCACTGAAGCTTTCTTT. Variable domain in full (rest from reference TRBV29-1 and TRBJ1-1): SAVISQKPSRDICQRGTSLTIQCQVDSQVTMMFWYRQQPGQSLTLIATANQGSEATYESGFVIDKFPISRPNLTFSTLTVSNMSPEDSSIYLCSVGRGGTEAFFGQGTRLTVV.